The clone carrying this TCR beta chain was seen just once. Antigen specificity is unknown. TCRdb keeps only in-frame clones here, not all; method: immunoSEQ multiplex PCR. The sample holds 95,000 to 150,000 clones; under 85% are singletons and the top ten take less than 8%. These data are taken from a study of T cell responses to AZD1222 COVID-19 vaccine. Turning to the study itself: Pooling of second doses given at about 4 or about 12 weeks was done. Notes on the study in general: Just 5 or 6 AZD1222 recipients tested seropositive at baseline. White British people made up most donors, females outnumbered males, and clonal diversity was possibly underestimated.

Sequenced here: peripheral blood, sampled on day 0 of AZD1222 vaccination. The sequence was collected from an adult in good health.

The CDR3 loop reads CASRLNNEKLFF. The CDR3 DNA reads TGTGCCAGCAGACTGAATAATGAAAAACTGTTTTTT. The chain uses TRBV2 and TRBJ1-4; D is undetermined. Trimming pared 6 bases from V and 4 bases from J, leaving 6 bases between. Per the germline V gene, CDR1 is SNHLY and CDR2 is FYNNEI. The CDR3 extends over 12 amino acids.